This TCR beta chain appears in the sequencing data of a study of blood T cell repertoires in COVID-19. Original processing notes: Nucleated cell number was recorded as an estimate derived from reference gene primer amplification. The data were produced by immunoSEQ multiplex PCR, yet TCRdb's version contains in-frame clones alone and is incomplete. V and J calls and clone size are as listed in that table; D and trimming were resolved from the DNA. The sample yields fewer than 150,000 clones, about two thirds seen once. Germline V CDR1 and CDR2: MGHDK, SYGVNS. The CDR3 is 14 residues long. After removal of 6 bases from V and 1 base from J, the junction contained 5 bases not matched to a gene.

The chain carries TRBV25-1 and TRBJ1-2, with 7 bases that match TRBD1. The TCR was taken from a human donor with acute or convalescent COVID-19. The donor label of this sample is uncertain. Specimen: peripheral blood. Here the CDR3 DNA reads TGTGCCAGCAGCATAGGGGGCCTTAACTATGGCTACACCTTC. Its translation is CASSIGGLNYGYTF.